This entry features one T cell receptor (beta chain) sequence. These data come from a study of CD8 T cells in Susac syndrome. Study summary: Patients with Susac syndrome were therapy-naive, treated with corticosteroids, or treated with intravenous immunoglobulin alone when blood was collected.

Reverse transcription of roughly 0.5 to 1 ug RNA used random hexamers. TCRdb re-analysed the immunoSEQ multiplex PCR reads in MiXCR, keeping a single row per CDR3 protein. The sample has more than 85,000 distinct CDR3 sequences; just under 95% are singletons. Purification of the CD8+ and CD4+ T cells relied on negative isolation, and TEMRA cells underwent FACS enrichment. The CDR3 extends over 13 amino acids. With 2 bases removed from V and 7 bases from J, the gap between germline ends came to 8 bases. CDR1 MDHEN and CDR2 SYDVKM come from the germline V gene. This chain connects TRBV28 to TRBJ2-2, with unresolved D. Sequencing input: CD4+ T cells from PBMCs. This receptor was obtained from a human donor with Susac syndrome. The CDR3 nucleotides are TGTGCCAGCAGTTTAGCACGGTACGGGGAGCTGTTTTTT. This codes for CASSLARYGELFF.